The clone carrying this T cell receptor beta chain came up many times. What it binds is unknown. The record originates from a study of response to subunit inactivated influenza vaccine. TCRdb re-analysed the RT-PCR reads in MiXCR, keeping a single row per CDR3 protein. This table holds about 240,000 distinct CDR3 sequences, 12% found once. Per the germline V gene, CDR1 is SQVTM and CDR2 is ANQGSEA. Losses at the gene ends were 3 bases for V and 7 bases for J; bases not matched to a gene: 17. This CDR3 is 17 amino acids long. Study outcomes and limitations: After each seasonal influenza vaccination, few new T cells are recruited, the authors suggested.

This specimen was non-naive T cells sorted from PBMCs, taken around 14 days before vaccination. The chain recombines TRBV29-1 with TRBJ2-1; 8 bases agree with TRBD2. The sequence was collected from a man aged 50-60 years who received an inactivated influenza vaccine. The CDR3 loop reads CSVDGGPGLGILNEQFF. The DNA for the CDR3 is TGCAGCGTTGATGGGGGGCCGGGACTAGGGATTCTTAATGAGCAGTTCTTC.